This entry describes one T cell receptor beta chain. The antigen this receptor binds is unknown. A much larger clone sits a single nucleotide away, making a read error possible. This sample was taken from a study of T cell repertoires in cytomegalovirus infection (dated by TCRdb to between 2017 and 2020). Study-level background: Because public TCR beta signatures pointed to carriage of CMV infection together with the matching HLA type, the HLA type of each donor mattered for the analysis. Study-level results and caveats: In the ex vivo response, HLA-C-restricted CMV-specific TCR beta clonotypes were dominant, and in two of eight donors the single most frequent clonotype came from this HLA-C-restricted group. Carriers of CMV infection plus the relevant HLA type were discriminated by the cumulative frequency of public TCR beta family members in the study cohort and in an independent roughly 400-donor cohort.

Sequencing took place on an Illumina HiSeq 1500. The public reads were run again by TCRdb, first through fastp at Q25 and then through MiXCR, and only productive beta chains were kept. When rows share a CDR3 protein, they turn into one entry using the most common DNA and genes. The sample yields approximately 500,000 distinct CDR3 sequences; around 10% were counted once. The top ten constitute about 10% of the sample. The cysteine opens and the phenylalanine closes a CDR3 of 14 amino acids. Only CDR3 DNA remains: 42 bases, in frame from the first base. This sequence was found in a human donor in good health (CMV status not recorded). Some clones in this sample may be carry-over from other donors' samples. The rearrangement combines TRBV12-3 or TRBV12-4 with TRBJ1-4; TRBD1 might be the D gene, on 5 matching bases. Sequences were obtained from PBMCs. The CDR3 reads as follows: CVSSSAGGNEKLFF. The nucleotide sequence is TGTGTCAGCAGTTCGGCGGGGGGAAATGAAAAACTGTTTTTT.